Listed here is a single T cell receptor beta chain. This entry belongs to a study of OX40 agonist ivuxolimab in advanced cancers. The method was immunoSEQ multiplex PCR; TCRdb's version includes in-frame clones alone and lacks a portion of them. Of tens of thousands of clones listed, approximately 75% are singletons. Germline CDR1 is MNHNS and CDR2 is SASEGT. This CDR3 is built from 15 residues. Trimming removed 9 bases at V and 2 bases at J, with 19 bases between. This sample comprised CD4+ or CD8+ T cells sorted from blood, obtained in a trial of the OX40 agonist ivuxolimab. The clonotype was recovered from an adult with an advanced solid tumor such as melanoma, head and neck, liver or kidney cancer. This chain joins TRBV6-1 and TRBJ1-1; no clear D. The CDR3 reads CASGRAQRPNTEAFF. For the CDR3, the DNA is TGTGCCAGTGGTCGGGCGCAAAGGCCCAACACTGAAGCTTTCTTT.